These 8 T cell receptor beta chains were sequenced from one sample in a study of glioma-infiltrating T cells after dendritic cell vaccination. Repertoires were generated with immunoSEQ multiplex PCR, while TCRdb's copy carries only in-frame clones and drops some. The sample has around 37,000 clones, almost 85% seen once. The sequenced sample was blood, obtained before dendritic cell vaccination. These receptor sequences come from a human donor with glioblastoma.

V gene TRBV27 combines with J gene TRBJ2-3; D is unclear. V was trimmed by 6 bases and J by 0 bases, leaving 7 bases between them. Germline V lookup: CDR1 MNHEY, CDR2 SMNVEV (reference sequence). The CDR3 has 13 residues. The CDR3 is CASRQFSTDTQYF. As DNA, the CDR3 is TGTGCCAGCAGACAATTTAGCACAGATACGCAGTATTTT.

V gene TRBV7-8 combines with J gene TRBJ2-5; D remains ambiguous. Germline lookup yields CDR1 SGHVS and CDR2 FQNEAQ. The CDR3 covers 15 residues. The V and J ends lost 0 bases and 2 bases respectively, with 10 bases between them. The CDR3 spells CASSLAHSRQETQYF. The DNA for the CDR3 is TGTGCCAGCAGCTTAGCCCACAGTAGACAAGAGACCCAGTACTTC.

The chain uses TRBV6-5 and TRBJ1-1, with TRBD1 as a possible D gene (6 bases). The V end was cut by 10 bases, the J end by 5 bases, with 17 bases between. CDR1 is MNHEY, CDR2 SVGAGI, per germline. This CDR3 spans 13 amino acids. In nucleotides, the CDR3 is TGTGCCACAACCGCAGGGGTCATAACTGAAGCTTTCTTT. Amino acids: CATTAGVITEAFF.

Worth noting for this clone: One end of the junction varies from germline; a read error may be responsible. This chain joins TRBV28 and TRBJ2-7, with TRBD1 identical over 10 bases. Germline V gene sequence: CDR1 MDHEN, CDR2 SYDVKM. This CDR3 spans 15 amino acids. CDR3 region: CASSAGQGLSFEQYF. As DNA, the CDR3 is TGTGCCAGCAGTGCGGGACAGGGGCTTTCCTTCGAGCAGTACTTC.

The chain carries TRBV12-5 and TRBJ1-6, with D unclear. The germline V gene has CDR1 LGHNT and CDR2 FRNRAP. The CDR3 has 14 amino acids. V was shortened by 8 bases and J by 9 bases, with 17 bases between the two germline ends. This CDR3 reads CASSSGGGSSPLHF. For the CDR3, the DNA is TGTGCTAGTTCTTCGGGTGGCGGCTCTTCACCCCTCCACTTT.

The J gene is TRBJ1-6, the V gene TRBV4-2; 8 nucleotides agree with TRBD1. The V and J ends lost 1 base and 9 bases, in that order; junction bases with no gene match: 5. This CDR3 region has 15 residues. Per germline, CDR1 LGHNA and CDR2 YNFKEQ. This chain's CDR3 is CASSQGRGRGSPLHF. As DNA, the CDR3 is TGTGCCAGCAGCCAAGGCAGGGGGCGGGGTTCACCCCTCCACTTT.

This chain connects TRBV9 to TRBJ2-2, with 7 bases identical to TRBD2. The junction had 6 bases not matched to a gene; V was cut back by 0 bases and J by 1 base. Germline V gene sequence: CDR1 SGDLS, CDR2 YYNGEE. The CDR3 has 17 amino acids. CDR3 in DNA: TGTGCCAGCAGCGTAGGAGGAGTAGCGGGGAACACCGGGGAGCTGTTTTTT. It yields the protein CASSVGGVAGNTGELFF.

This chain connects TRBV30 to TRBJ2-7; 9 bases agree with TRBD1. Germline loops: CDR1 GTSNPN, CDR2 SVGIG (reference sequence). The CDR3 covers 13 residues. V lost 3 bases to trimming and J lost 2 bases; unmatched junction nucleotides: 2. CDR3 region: CAWSRDRAYEQYF. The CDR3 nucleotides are TGTGCCTGGAGCCGGGACAGGGCCTACGAGCAGTACTTC.